The clone carrying this T cell receptor beta chain was observed many times. As yet, its antigen is unknown. Every patient was untreated before thyroid surgery. The CDR3 loop spans 15 amino acids. Deletions cut 3 bases from V and 0 bases from J, with 9 bases between. CDR1 is SGHNT and CDR2 is YYREEE in the germline V gene (reference sequence). This entry belongs to a study of metastatic and nonmetastatic thyroid tumors. Study context: Where malignant and benign thyroid patients were concerned, repertoires were compared across blood and tumor or nodule tissue.

Points from the study as a whole: Significantly higher TCR beta diversity was reportedly seen in malignant thyroid tumors than benign nodules, in blood and tumor.

Original analysis: A classifier of distant metastasis in papillary thyroid cancer was built from CDR3 differences (across clinicopathological groups). TCRdb re-analyzed the PCR reads through MiXCR. These V and J calls derive from TCRdb rather than the authors' analysis. The sample records around 50,000 clones, under 30% being singletons. V and J are TRBV5-4 and TRBJ1-4; maybe TRBD1 (5 bases). Material: blood. The sequence came from a female donor with papillary thyroid cancer or a benign thyroid nodule (not recorded which). Some clones in this sample may be carry-over from other donors' samples. This CDR3 is CASSSTGPTNEKLFF. In DNA form, the CDR3 reads TGTGCCAGCAGCTCTACAGGTCCAACTAATGAAAAACTGTTTTTT.